This TCR beta chain emerged from a study of post-analysis software for immune sequencing data. Ten or more counts support this clonotype. Included in the TCR beta cDNA libraries were unique molecular identifiers. TCRdb ran MiXCR on the PCR reads and lists one entry per CDR3 protein. The sample has hundreds of thousands of distinct CDR3 sequences, approximately 30% seen once. The specimen was blood. The clonotype originates from a girl aged 10 to 17 with multiple sclerosis.

CDR3 residues: CASSDNAGVPTQYF. The CDR3, as DNA: TGTGCCAGCAGTGACAACGCGGGAGTTCCGACGCAGTATTTT. V gene TRBV6-4 combines with J gene TRBJ2-3; 7 bases map to TRBD2. The CDR3 sequence is 14 residues long. Germline CDR1 and CDR2: MRHNA and SNTAGT. With 2 bases clipped from V and 9 bases from J, the junction kept 8 bases outside the gene matches.